These 14 T cell receptor beta chains were sequenced from one sample in a study of response to subunit inactivated influenza vaccine. TCRdb re-called the RT-PCR reads through MiXCR, storing one row per CDR3 protein. The data contain hundreds of thousands of distinct CDR3 sequences, less than 20% of them singletons. The sample was PBMCs from blood, taken approximately 12 days after vaccination. These receptors all come from a man aged 50 to 60 who received an inactivated influenza vaccine.

This chain links TRBV21-1 with TRBJ2-1; TRBD1 is the table's D call, not checked against the DNA. TRBV21-1 is a recognized pseudogene. The CDR3 length is 21 residues. The CDR3 DNA sequence: TGTGCCAGCAGCAAAGTTACCCAACGCTGTACAGGGGGTGAAGTGAACAATGAGCAGTTCTTC. Its protein is CASSKVTQRCTGGEVNNEQFF.

The chain recombines TRBV20-1 with TRBJ2-5; D is ambiguous. The CDR3 runs 18 residues. Trimming pared 5 bases from V and 1 base from J, leaving 26 bases between. Germline lookup yields CDR1 DFQATT and CDR2 SNEGSKA (reference sequence). The CDR3 nucleotides are TGCAGTGCTTCACACGGGCTAAATCCTAATCGGGCCCAAGAGACCCAGTACTTC. This sequence encodes CSASHGLNPNRAQETQYF.

The J gene is TRBJ2-3, the V gene TRBV20-1; 7 bases align to TRBD2. J was trimmed by 2 bases and V by 2 bases; bases with no gene match: 10. This CDR3 comprises 16 residues. Germline CDR1 is DFQATT and CDR2 is SNEGSKA (reference sequence). CDR3 sequence reads: CSARPPGLMITDTQYF. The CDR3 bases are TGCAGTGCTAGACCTCCGGGACTAATGATCACAGATACGCAGTATTTT.

Only a few counts were recorded for this clonotype. The chain recombines TRBV12-3 or TRBV12-4 with TRBJ2-2; D unclear. The CDR3 spans 16 residues. Trimming took 3 bases from V and 7 from J, leaving 18 bases between them. CDR3 residues: CASSFDRRPLGGELFF. CDR3 DNA sequence: TGTGCCAGCAGTTTCGATCGGCGACCCCTGGGCGGGGAGCTGTTTTTT.

This clonotype showed up just a few times. This chain uses TRBV20-1 with TRBJ2-2; D is undetermined. V lost 2 bases, J lost 1 base, and 8 bases lay in between. There are 14 residues in the CDR3. Germline V gene data show CDR1 as DFQATT and CDR2 as SNEGSKA (reference sequence). The CDR3 DNA is TGCAGTGCTAGAAACCACGGGAACACCGGGGAGCTGTTTTTT. This sequence encodes CSARNHGNTGELFF.

V gene TRBV29-1 combines with J gene TRBJ2-3; no reliable D call. Trimming removed 0 bases from V and 1 base from J, with 14 bases in between. The germline V gene has CDR1 SQVTM and CDR2 ANQGSEA. This CDR3 spans 16 amino acids. The CDR3 here is CSVEDGWYRGTDTQYF. The CDR3 nucleotides are TGCAGCGTTGAAGATGGGTGGTATAGGGGCACAGATACGCAGTATTTT.

This clonotype was counted many times. The chain couples TRBV5-1 to TRBJ1-1; D is uncertain. The CDR3 is made up of 14 amino acids. CDR1 and CDR2 (germline): SGHRS, YFSETQ. Trimming took 4 bases from V and 0 from J, leaving 10 bases between them. Here the CDR3 reads CASSLASMNTEAFF. In DNA form, the CDR3 reads TGCGCCAGCAGCCTGGCCAGTATGAACACTGAAGCTTTCTTT.

This clonotype was counted only a few times. J is TRBJ1-2 and V is TRBV9; weak D call: TRBD1 (5 bases). This CDR3 spans 15 amino acids. Between the trimmed V and J ends, which lost 0 bases and 3 bases, there was a span of 12 bases. CDR1 and CDR2 from the germline V gene are SGDLS and YYNGEE. For the CDR3, the DNA is TGTGCCAGCAGCGTAGGGCCGGGGGTGGACTATGGCTACACCTTC. Protein: CASSVGPGVDYGYTF.

CDR3 in amino acids: CASSLEASNTEAFF. DNA of the CDR3: TGTGCCAGCAGCTTAGAAGCCAGCAACACTGAAGCTTTCTTT. The chain combines TRBV7-9 with TRBJ1-1; D ambiguous. Germline V gene sequence: CDR1 SEHNR, CDR2 FQNEAQ (reference sequence). The CDR3 spans 14 residues. V dropped 1 base and J dropped 2 bases, with 8 bases sitting between them.

This clonotype was seen more than once but under ten times. This rearrangement joins TRBV7-9 to TRBJ1-1; no firm D call. CDR1 and CDR2 from the germline V gene are SEHNR and FQNEAQ (reference sequence). V was cut by 3 bases and J by 4 bases, with 9 bases left in between. The CDR3 is made up of 13 amino acids. For the CDR3, the DNA is TGTGCCAGCAGCTTGGATAAAGGCACTGAAGCTTTCTTT. Translation: CASSLDKGTEAFF. Filled out from reference TRBV7-9 and TRBJ1-1, the complete variable domain reads DTGVSQNPRHKITKRGQNVTFRCDPISEHNRLYWYRQTLGQGPEFLTYFQNEAQLEKSRLLSDRFSAERPKGSFSTLEIQRTEQGDSAMYLCASSLDKGTEAFFGQGTRLTVV.

V gene TRBV10-3 combines with J gene TRBJ2-1, with unresolved D. The CDR3 contains 14 residues. V was pared by 5 bases and J by 5 bases, with 13 bases between. The germline gives CDR1 ENHRY, CDR2 SYGVKD. In nucleotides, the CDR3 is TGTGCCATCAGTTACGTCGGTGGCAACAATGAGCAGTTCTTC. Translation: CAISYVGGNNEQFF.

The chain couples TRBV20-1 to TRBJ2-7, with D possibly matching TRBD1 (7 bases). Germline V gives CDR1 DFQATT, CDR2 SNEGSKA (reference sequence). This CDR3 has 15 amino acids. Between the trimmed V and J ends, which lost 4 bases and 3 bases, there was a span of 19 bases. The CDR3 DNA follows: TGCAGTGCTAACCCGGGGGACAGCTTGGACTACGAGCAGTACTTC. Amino acid sequence: CSANPGDSLDYEQYF.

At least ten counts were recorded for this clonotype. This chain links TRBV5-1 with TRBJ2-1, with 7 bases lining up with TRBD2. From germline, CDR1 is SGHRS and CDR2 YFSETQ. This CDR3 spans 16 amino acids. V lost 2 bases to trimming and J lost 0 bases; unmatched junction nucleotides: 5. The CDR3 sequence is CASSFNPSGSYNEQFF. The CDR3 DNA follows: TGCGCCAGCAGCTTCAACCCTAGCGGCTCCTACAATGAGCAGTTCTTC.

This clonotype was seen more than once but under ten times. The gene calls are TRBV27 and TRBJ2-7, with 9 nucleotides matching TRBD1. The CDR3 totals 15 residues. V lost 5 bases, J lost 6 bases, and 11 bases stayed unmatched. CDR1 is MNHEY, CDR2 SMNVEV, per germline (reference sequence). CDR3 residues: CASSVTGQGFVEQYF. DNA of the CDR3: TGTGCCAGCAGTGTGACGGGACAGGGTTTCGTCGAGCAGTACTTC.